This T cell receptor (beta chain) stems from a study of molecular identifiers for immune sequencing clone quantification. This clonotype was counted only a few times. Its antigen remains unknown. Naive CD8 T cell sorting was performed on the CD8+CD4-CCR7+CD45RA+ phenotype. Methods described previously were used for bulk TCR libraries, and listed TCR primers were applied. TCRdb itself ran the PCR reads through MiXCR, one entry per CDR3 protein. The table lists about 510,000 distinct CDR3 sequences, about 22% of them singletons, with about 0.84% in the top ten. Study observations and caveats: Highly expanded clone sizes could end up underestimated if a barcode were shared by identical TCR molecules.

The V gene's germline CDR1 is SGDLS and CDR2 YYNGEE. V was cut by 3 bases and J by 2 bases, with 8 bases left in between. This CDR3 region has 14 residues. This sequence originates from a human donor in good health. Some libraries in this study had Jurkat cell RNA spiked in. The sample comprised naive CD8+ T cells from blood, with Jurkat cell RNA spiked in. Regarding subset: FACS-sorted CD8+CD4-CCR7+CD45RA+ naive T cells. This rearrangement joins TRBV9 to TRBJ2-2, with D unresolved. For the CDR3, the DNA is TGTGCCAGCAGCGCAACAATTAACACCGGGGAGCTGTTTTTT. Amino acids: CASSATINTGELFF.